The 27 T cell receptor beta chains below come from one sample, sequenced in a study of T cell repertoires in cytomegalovirus infection. TCRdb re-called the reads with MiXCR, one entry per CDR3 protein. The data hold approximately 500,000 distinct CDR3 sequences, with about 11% observed a single time. The sample comprised PBMCs. The receptor source for this set is a human donor in good health (CMV status not recorded). Some clones in this sample may be carry-over from other donors' samples.

This clonotype was found many times. The chain uses TRBV7-2 and TRBJ1-2; no definite D call. The CDR3 is made up of 13 amino acids. V was trimmed by 3 bases and J by 8 bases, leaving 13 bases between them. Germline V gives CDR1 SGHTA, CDR2 FQGNSA. The CDR3 reads CASSFGRAEGYTF. In nucleotides, the CDR3 is TGTGCCAGCAGCTTCGGACGTGCTGAGGGCTACACCTTC.

The rearrangement uses TRBV11-2 and TRBJ2-6; D perhaps matches TRBD1 (5 bases). The CDR3 has 15 residues. The ends were cut back, 0 bases at V and 2 bases at J, with 5 bases in the middle. Looked up from germline, CDR1 is SGHAT and CDR2 is FQNNGV. The CDR3 DNA reads TGTGCCAGCAGCTTAGACAGGGCTGGGGCCAACGTCCTGACTTTC. It encodes CASSLDRAGANVLTF.

This clonotype was detected ten times or more. V and J are TRBV3-1 and TRBJ2-5; D tentatively fits TRBD1 or TRBD2 (6 bases each). From germline, CDR1 is LGHDT and CDR2 YNNKEL (reference sequence). Trimming cost V 5 bases and J 2 bases, with 15 bases left between them. The CDR3 consists of 15 residues. DNA of the CDR3: TGTGCCAGCAGCGGGGGGCGAATGAATCAAGAGACCCAGTACTTC. It translates to CASSGGRMNQETQYF.

V and J are TRBV3-1 and TRBJ2-7; TRBD1 aligns across 9 bases. Germline lookup yields CDR1 LGHDT and CDR2 YNNKEL (reference sequence). This CDR3 has 16 residues. Germline trimming cut 4 bases from V and 4 bases from J; bases unmatched to any gene: 11. The CDR3 coding sequence is TGTGCCAGCAGCCCCTCTCGTGGGACAGGGAATTACGAGCAGTACTTC. It translates to CASSPSRGTGNYEQYF.

This clonotype has ten or more counts. The chain employs TRBV11-2 and TRBJ1-4; unclear D gene. V lost 5 bases, J lost 7 bases, and 20 bases lay in between. Germline CDR1 reads SGHAT; CDR2 reads FQNNGV. The CDR3 is 16 amino acids. The CDR3 protein is CASSPAMVGIGEKLFF. CDR3 nucleotides: TGTGCCAGCAGCCCCGCAATGGTTGGAATTGGTGAAAAACTGTTTTTT.

This clonotype showed up many times. This chain uses TRBV7-3 with TRBJ2-6; 10 bases map to TRBD1. This CDR3 has 19 amino acids. After removal of 5 bases from V and 0 bases from J, the junction contained 10 bases not matched to a gene. Germline CDR1 and CDR2: SGHTA and FQGTGA. CDR3 sequence: CASSPRQGAPRSGANVLTF. The DNA of the CDR3 is TGTGCCAGCAGCCCGCGACAGGGGGCCCCGCGCTCTGGGGCCAACGTCCTGACTTTC. The variable domain in full, completed from reference TRBV7-3 and TRBJ2-6, reads GAGVSQTPSNKVTEKGKYVELRCDPISGHTALYWYRQSLGQGPEFLIYFQGTGAADDSGLPNDRFFAVRPEGSVSTLKIQRTERGDSAVYLCASSPRQGAPRSGANVLTFGAGSRLTVL.

DNA for the CDR3: TGTGCCAGCTCTCCCGGGACAGTACCTGGAAACACCATATATTTT. This translates into CASSPGTVPGNTIYF. The rearrangement uses TRBV18 and TRBJ1-3; TRBD1 agrees at 7 bases. This CDR3 spans 15 amino acids. CDR1 and CDR2 (germline): KGHSH, LQKENI. V trimming: 6 bases; J trimming: 2 bases; junction bases outside the gene matches: 7. The entire variable domain, with the rest obtained from reference TRBV18 and TRBJ1-3, is as follows: NAGVMQNPRHLVRRRGQEARLRCSPMKGHSHVYWYRQLPEEGLKFMVYLQKENIIDESGMPKERFSAEFPKEGPSILRIQQVVRGDSAAYFCASSPGTVPGNTIYFGEGSWLTVV.

This clonotype came up a few times. CDR3 sequence reads: CASSSWSGPNTGELFF. The CDR3 DNA reads TGTGCCAGCAGCTCCTGGTCGGGACCGAACACCGGGGAGCTGTTTTTT. The chain uses TRBV13 and TRBJ2-2; either TRBD1 or TRBD2 may supply D (5 bases each). The CDR3 has 16 amino acids. The V gene's germline CDR1 is PRHDT and CDR2 FYEKMQ (reference sequence). Trimming shortened V by 4 bases and J by 0 bases, and 12 bases separated the two germline ends.

This clonotype was seen at least ten times. The chain combines TRBV6-2 or TRBV6-3 with TRBJ1-3; 9 bases match TRBD1. Per the germline V gene, CDR1 is MNHEY and CDR2 is SVGEGT. Losses at the gene ends were 5 bases for V and 0 bases for J; bases not matched to a gene: 5. The CDR3 spans 16 residues. DNA for the CDR3: TGTGCCAGCAGTGACCCGGGACAGGGCTCTGGAAACACCATATATTTT. Residues: CASSDPGQGSGNTIYF.

This clonotype appeared many times. The chain recombines TRBV12-3 or TRBV12-4 with TRBJ2-2; no clear D. V shed 8 bases and J shed 4 bases, with 17 bases lying between them. The CDR3 sequence is 15 residues long. CDR3 residues: CASPPVAYTTGELFF. For the CDR3, the DNA is TGTGCCAGCCCCCCGGTGGCATACACCACCGGGGAGCTGTTTTTT.

The CDR3 spells CASSPPIATGGSTDTQYF. CDR3 nucleotides: TGTGCCAGCTCACCACCTATCGCCACAGGGGGGAGCACAGATACGCAGTATTTT. The chain is built from TRBV18 and TRBJ2-3, with 8 bases aligning to TRBD1. The CDR3 has 18 amino acids. Germline CDR1 is KGHSH and CDR2 is LQKENI. Germline trimming cut 0 bases from V and 0 bases from J; bases unmatched to any gene: 8.

This clonotype was seen many times. Sequence at one end of the junction differs from germline and may be a read error. The chain employs TRBV5-1 and TRBJ2-1, with 7 bases lining up with TRBD2. This CDR3 has 13 amino acids. CDR1 and CDR2 from the germline V gene are SGHRS and YFSETQ. CDR3 sequence: CASSFLGGGEQFF. The CDR3 region has the DNA TGCGCCAGTAGCTTCCTTGGGGGGGGGGAGCAGTTCTTC.

This clonotype came up many times. V usage is TRBV7-2 and J usage is TRBJ2-7; TRBD1 matches 9 bases. The CDR3 is 13 residues long. Germline loops: CDR1 SGHTA, CDR2 FQGNSA. V shed 2 bases and J 5 bases; nucleotides not matched to a gene: 1. CDR3 coding DNA: TGTGCCAGCAGCTTAAGGACAGGGGACGAGCAGTACTTC. This codes for CASSLRTGDEQYF.

V gene TRBV6-6 combines with J gene TRBJ2-5, with D possibly being TRBD2 (7 bases). This CDR3 spans 13 amino acids. Germline V CDR1 and CDR2: MNHNY, SVGAGI (reference sequence). V lost 9 bases to trimming and J lost 1 base, with 12 bases between them. The CDR3 reads CASGRGSQETQYF. CDR3 in DNA: TGTGCCAGTGGGAGGGGGAGCCAAGAGACCCAGTACTTC.

There are many counts of this clonotype. The chain joins TRBV28 to TRBJ2-7; weak D call: TRBD1 (5 bases). V was shortened by 6 bases and J by 5 bases, with 14 bases between the two germline ends. This CDR3 has 13 residues. CDR1 and CDR2 (germline): MDHEN, SYDVKM. The CDR3 region is CASRGQNLDEQYF. The DNA for the CDR3 is TGTGCCAGCAGAGGACAAAACCTGGACGAGCAGTACTTC.

This clonotype was picked up a small number of times. The J gene is TRBJ1-3, the V gene TRBV29-1; D call uncertain. CDR1 SQVTM and CDR2 ANQGSEA come from the germline V gene. The CDR3 covers 12 residues. Trimming shortened V by 6 bases and J by 3 bases, and 9 bases separated the two germline ends. The CDR3 sequence: CSVVAVGNTIYF. The CDR3 nucleotides are TGCAGCGTGGTGGCGGTTGGAAACACCATATATTTT.

This clonotype was seen at least ten times. The rearrangement links TRBV6-1 to TRBJ2-5; tentatively, D is TRBD1 (7 bases). This CDR3 is 16 amino acids long. Germline CDR1 and CDR2: MNHNS and SASEGT. Trimming left V 8 bases short and J 3 bases short, with 22 bases between. CDR3 in DNA: TGTGCCAGCTGCAATGGGTGGGGCAGGGGGGAAGAGACCCAGTACTTC. Protein product: CASCNGWGRGEETQYF.

Ten or more counts support this clonotype. The chain recombines TRBV6-4 with TRBJ2-1; 11 bases align to TRBD1. This CDR3 contains 18 residues. After removal of 6 bases from V and 9 bases from J, the junction contained 19 bases not matched to a gene. CDR1 and CDR2 (germline): MRHNA, SNTAGT. The DNA of the CDR3 is TGTGCCAGCAGATGGGACAGGGGGGGGACTAGCCCCAAAATTGAGCAGTTCTTC. Translating it yields CASRWDRGGTSPKIEQFF.

The J gene is TRBJ2-1, the V gene TRBV19; TRBD2 matches 9 bases. Trimming cost V 5 bases and J 8 bases; bases outside gene matches: 10. The CDR3 is made up of 15 amino acids. CDR1 and CDR2 (germline): LNHDA, SQIVND (reference sequence). CDR3 sequence (DNA): TGTGCCAGTAGTTTAGTTCTAGCGGGAAACCATGAGCAGTTCTTC. Residues: CASSLVLAGNHEQFF.

This clonotype was seen many times. The gene calls are TRBV7-2 and TRBJ2-1; TRBD2 aligns across 11 bases. This CDR3 contains 18 residues. CDR1 and CDR2 from the germline V gene are SGHTA and FQGNSA. V was pared by 0 bases and J by 9 bases, with 13 bases of the junction left unmatched. The CDR3 is CASSLARFGSGRAIEQFF. CDR3 nucleotides: TGTGCCAGCAGCTTAGCCCGCTTTGGTAGCGGGAGGGCGATTGAGCAGTTCTTC.

This sequence joins TRBV27 and TRBJ2-1; 7 nucleotides match TRBD2. Germline V CDR1 and CDR2: MNHEY, SMNVEV (reference sequence). The CDR3 has 16 residues. V shed 0 bases and J 0 bases; nucleotides not matched to a gene: 2. This CDR3 is CASSLSASGSYNEQFF. In DNA, the CDR3 is TGTGCCAGCAGTTTATCGGCTAGCGGCTCCTACAATGAGCAGTTCTTC.

This clonotype occurred many times. The chain has TRBV28 and TRBJ2-7, with 13 bases that match TRBD2. V trimming: 6 bases; J trimming: 2 bases; junction bases outside the gene matches: 10. The CDR3 consists of 17 residues. Germline values: CDR1 MDHEN, CDR2 SYDVKM. The CDR3 here is CASSPLGLAGDPYEQYF. The CDR3, as DNA: TGTGCCAGCAGCCCCCTAGGACTAGCGGGAGACCCCTACGAGCAGTACTTC. Variable domain in full (rest from reference TRBV28 and TRBJ2-7): DVKVTQSSRYLVKRTGEKVFLECVQDMDHENMFWYRQDPGLGLRLIYFSYDVKMKEKGDIPEGYSVSREKKERFSLILESASTNQTSMYLCASSPLGLAGDPYEQYFGPGTRLTVT.

This chain joins TRBV3-1 and TRBJ2-7; 8 nucleotides align to TRBD1. The CDR3 is 16 amino acids. Germline CDR1 and CDR2: LGHDT and YNNKEL (reference sequence). V gave up 3 bases and J gave up 1 base; unmatched junction bases: 8. CDR3 nucleotides: TGTGCCAGCAGCCAGGCCGGGACAGGCGATTCCTACGAGCAGTACTTC. Its translation: CASSQAGTGDSYEQYF.

This clonotype was picked up many times. The chain is built from TRBV7-6 and TRBJ2-5, with unresolved D. Per germline, CDR1 SGHVS and CDR2 FNYEAQ. Trimming removed 5 bases at V and 5 bases at J, with 9 bases between. The CDR3 is 12 residues long. CDR3 sequence reads: CASSPTPETQYF. CDR3 DNA sequence: TGTGCCAGCAGCCCGACTCCCGAGACCCAGTACTTC.

The rearrangement links TRBV7-9 to TRBJ1-5; weak D call: TRBD1 (6 bases). The CDR3 length is 13 residues. Germline V lookup: CDR1 SEHNR, CDR2 FQNEAQ (reference sequence). V was trimmed by 5 bases and J by 9 bases, leaving 14 bases between them. This chain's CDR3 is CASSPTGALPQHF. CDR3 DNA: TGTGCCAGCAGCCCGACAGGAGCTCTGCCCCAGCATTTT. Based on the CDR3 plus reference TRBV7-9 and TRBJ1-5, the full variable domain is DTGVSQNPRHKITKRGQNVTFRCDPISEHNRLYWYRQTLGQGPEFLTYFQNEAQLEKSRLLSDRFSAERPKGSFSTLEIQRTEQGDSAMYLCASSPTGALPQHFGDGTRLSIL.

The sample holds many counts of this clonotype. The chain uses TRBV6-6 and TRBJ2-5, with TRBD1 matching 10 bases. Germline CDR1 reads MNHNY; CDR2 reads SVGAGI (reference sequence). The CDR3 contains 17 residues. V gave up 2 bases and J gave up 4 bases; unmatched junction bases: 10. CDR3 sequence reads: CASSYTTGTGVPETQYF. CDR3 DNA sequence: TGTGCCAGCAGTTACACCACCGGGACAGGGGTACCAGAGACCCAGTACTTC.

This clonotype has just one count. The chain joins TRBV20-1 to TRBJ2-7; 9 nucleotides agree with TRBD2. The germline CDR1 and CDR2 sequences are DFQATT and SNEGSKA (reference sequence). The junction had 10 bases not matched to a gene; V was cut back by 6 bases and J by 4 bases. The CDR3 runs to 14 residues. DNA of the CDR3: TGCAGTGCCCTACTAGCGGGTTACCAGTACGAGCAGTACTTC. Translated: CSALLAGYQYEQYF.